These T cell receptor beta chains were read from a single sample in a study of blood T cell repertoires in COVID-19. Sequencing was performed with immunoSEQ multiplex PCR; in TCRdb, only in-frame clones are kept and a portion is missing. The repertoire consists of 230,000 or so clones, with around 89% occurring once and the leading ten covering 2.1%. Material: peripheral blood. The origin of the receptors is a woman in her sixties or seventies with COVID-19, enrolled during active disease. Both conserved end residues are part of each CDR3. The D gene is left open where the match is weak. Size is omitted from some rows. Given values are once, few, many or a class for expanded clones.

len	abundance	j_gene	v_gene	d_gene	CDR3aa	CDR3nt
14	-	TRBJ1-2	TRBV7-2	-	CASSLPPGQSGNTF	TGTGCCAGCAGCTTACCCCCAGGACAGTCTGGAAACACCTTC
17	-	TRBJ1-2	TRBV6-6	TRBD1	CASSPSGTGVTNYGYTF	TGTGCCAGCAGTCCGAGCGGGACAGGAGTTACTAACTATGGCTACACCTTC
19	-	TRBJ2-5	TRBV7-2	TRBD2	CASSLVAGGAGGTQETQYF	TGTGCCAGCAGCTTAGTAGCAGGTGGAGCGGGGGGTACTCAAGAGACCCAGTACTTC
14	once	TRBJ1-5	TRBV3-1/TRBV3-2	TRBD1	CASSRQGQGQPQHF	TGTGCCAGCAGTCGACAGGGTCAAGGTCAGCCCCAGCATTTT
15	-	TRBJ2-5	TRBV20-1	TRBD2	CSASLPAGFEETQYF	TGCAGTGCTAGTTTGCCAGCGGGGTTTGAAGAGACCCAGTACTTC
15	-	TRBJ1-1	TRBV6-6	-	CASSNLQGMNTEAFF	TGTGCCAGCAGCAACCTACAGGGTATGAACACTGAAGCTTTCTTT
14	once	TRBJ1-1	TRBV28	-	CASSFFDRNTEAFF	TGTGCCAGCAGTTTCTTCGACAGGAACACTGAAGCTTTCTTT
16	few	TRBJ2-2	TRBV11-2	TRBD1	CASSLGWDSYTGELFF	TGTGCCAGCAGCTTAGGCTGGGACAGCTACACCGGGGAGCTGTTTTTT
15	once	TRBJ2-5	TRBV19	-	CASRPGHSYQETQYF	TGTGCCAGTAGACCGGGACACAGCTACCAAGAGACCCAGTACTTC
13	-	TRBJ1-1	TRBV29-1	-	CSPRQFMNTEAFF	TGCAGCCCCAGACAGTTCATGAACACTGAAGCTTTCTTT
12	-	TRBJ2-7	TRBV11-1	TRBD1	CASSWTGFEQYF	TGTGCCAGCAGCTGGACAGGGTTCGAGCAGTACTTC
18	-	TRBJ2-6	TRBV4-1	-	CASSQGTSAGSGANVLTF	TGCGCCAGCAGCCAAGGGACGAGTGCGGGTTCTGGGGCCAACGTCCTGACTTTC
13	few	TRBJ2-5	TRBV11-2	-	CASSPELEETQYF	TGTGCCAGCAGCCCGGAACTAGAAGAGACCCAGTACTTC
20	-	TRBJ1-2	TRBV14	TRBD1	CASSRKPSTRGQGTYYGYTF	TGTGCCAGCAGCCGCAAGCCGTCAACTCGGGGACAGGGGACATACTATGGCTACACCTTC
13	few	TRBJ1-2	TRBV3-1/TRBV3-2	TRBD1	CASSLYRGDGYTF	TGTGCCAGCAGCCTATACAGGGGAGATGGCTACACCTTC
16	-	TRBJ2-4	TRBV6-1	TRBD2	CASSVVAGGSKNIQYF	TGTGCCAGCAGTGTGGTAGCGGGGGGTTCAAAAAACATTCAGTACTTC
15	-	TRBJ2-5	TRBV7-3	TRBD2	CASSLNLGEGETQYF	TGTGCCAGCAGCTTAAATCTAGGGGAGGGAGAGACCCAGTACTTC
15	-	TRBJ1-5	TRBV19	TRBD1	CASSIGQGINQPQHF	TGTGCCAGTAGTATAGGACAGGGAATTAATCAGCCCCAGCATTTT
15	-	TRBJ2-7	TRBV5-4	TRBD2	CASSLAGLAANEQYF	TGTGCCAGCAGCTTGGCCGGACTAGCGGCTAACGAGCAGTACTTC
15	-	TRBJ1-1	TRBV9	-	CASSGVHLGDTEAFF	TGTGCCAGCAGCGGGGTACATCTAGGGGACACTGAAGCTTTCTTT
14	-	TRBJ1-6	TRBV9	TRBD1	CASTGGQGNSPLHF	TGTGCCAGCACGGGGGGACAGGGGAATTCACCCCTCCACTTT
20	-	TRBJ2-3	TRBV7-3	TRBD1	CASTYVDPGQVWASTDTQYF	TGTGCCAGCACCTATGTGGATCCCGGACAGGTGTGGGCTAGCACAGATACGCAGTATTTT
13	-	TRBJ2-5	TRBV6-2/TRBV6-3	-	CASSWGGRETQYF	TGTGCCAGCAGTTGGGGCGGTCGGGAGACCCAGTACTTC
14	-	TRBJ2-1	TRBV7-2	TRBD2	CASSLAGTYNEQFF	TGTGCCAGCAGTCTAGCGGGGACCTACAATGAGCAGTTCTTC
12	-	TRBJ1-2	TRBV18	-	CASSHNNYGYTF	TGTGCCAGCTCACACAATAACTATGGCTACACCTTC
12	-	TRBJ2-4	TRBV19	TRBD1	CASGTGSNIQYF	TGTGCCAGCGGGACAGGGTCAAACATTCAGTACTTC
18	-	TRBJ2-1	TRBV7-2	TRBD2	CASSLSSGGSSSYNEQFF	TGTGCCAGCAGCTTATCTAGCGGGGGGTCAAGCTCCTACAATGAGCAGTTCTTC
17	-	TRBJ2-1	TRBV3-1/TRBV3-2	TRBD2	CASSQDMTSGGYNEQFF	TGTGCCAGCAGCCAAGACATGACTAGCGGGGGCTACAATGAGCAGTTCTTC
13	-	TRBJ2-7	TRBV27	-	CASSLSAAYEQYF	TGTGCCAGCAGCCTATCGGCGGCGTACGAGCAGTACTTC
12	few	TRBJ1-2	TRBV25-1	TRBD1	CASSVPGGYYTF	TGTGCCAGCAGTGTCCCAGGGGGCTACTACACCTTC
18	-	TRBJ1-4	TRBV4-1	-	CASSQEPIVDRYNEKLFF	TGCGCCAGCAGCCAAGAACCTATCGTAGACAGGTACAATGAAAAACTGTTTTTT
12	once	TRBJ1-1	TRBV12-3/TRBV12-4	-	CASRSQVTEAFF	TGTGCCAGCAGGTCCCAGGTTACTGAAGCTTTCTTT
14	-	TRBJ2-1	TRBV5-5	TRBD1	CASSPGQGIYEQFF	TGTGCCAGCAGCCCGGGACAGGGGATCTATGAGCAGTTCTTC
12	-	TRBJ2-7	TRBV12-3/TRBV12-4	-	CASSRSSYEQYF	TGTGCCAGCAGCCGTAGCTCCTACGAGCAGTACTTC
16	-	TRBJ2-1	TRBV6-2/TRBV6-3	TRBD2	CASSYSSLAGGYEQFF	TGTGCCAGCAGTTACTCCTCCCTAGCGGGGGGGTATGAGCAGTTCTTC
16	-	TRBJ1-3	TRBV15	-	CATSRDVGRSGNTIYF	TGTGCCACCAGCAGAGATGTGGGCCGCTCTGGAAACACCATATATTTT
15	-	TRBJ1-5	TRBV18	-	CASSPLGASNQPQHF	TGTGCCAGCTCACCACTTGGGGCCAGCAATCAGCCCCAGCATTTT
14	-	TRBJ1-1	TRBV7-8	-	CASSFQNRNTEAFF	TGTGCCAGCAGCTTTCAGAACAGGAACACTGAAGCTTTCTTT
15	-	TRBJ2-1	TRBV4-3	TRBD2	CASSLKTSDDNEQFF	TGCGCCAGCAGCCTGAAGACTAGCGACGACAATGAGCAGTTCTTC
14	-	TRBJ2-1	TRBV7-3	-	CASSFSFSYNEQFF	TGTGCCAGCAGCTTCTCTTTCTCCTACAATGAGCAGTTCTTC
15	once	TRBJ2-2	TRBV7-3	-	CASSLSRDSTGELFF	TGTGCCAGCAGCCTCAGCCGGGACTCTACCGGGGAGCTGTTTTTT
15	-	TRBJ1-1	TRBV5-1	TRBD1	CASSLTGAFGTEAFF	TGCGCCAGCAGCTTGACAGGGGCCTTCGGCACTGAAGCTTTCTTT
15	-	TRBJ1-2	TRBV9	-	CASTITDRPYYGYTF	TGTGCCAGCACGATAACGGACAGACCATACTATGGCTACACCTTC
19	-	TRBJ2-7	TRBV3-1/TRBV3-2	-	CASSQLNRTANLSSYEQYF	TGTGCCAGCAGCCAACTGAATCGGACTGCCAACCTAAGCTCCTACGAGCAGTACTTC